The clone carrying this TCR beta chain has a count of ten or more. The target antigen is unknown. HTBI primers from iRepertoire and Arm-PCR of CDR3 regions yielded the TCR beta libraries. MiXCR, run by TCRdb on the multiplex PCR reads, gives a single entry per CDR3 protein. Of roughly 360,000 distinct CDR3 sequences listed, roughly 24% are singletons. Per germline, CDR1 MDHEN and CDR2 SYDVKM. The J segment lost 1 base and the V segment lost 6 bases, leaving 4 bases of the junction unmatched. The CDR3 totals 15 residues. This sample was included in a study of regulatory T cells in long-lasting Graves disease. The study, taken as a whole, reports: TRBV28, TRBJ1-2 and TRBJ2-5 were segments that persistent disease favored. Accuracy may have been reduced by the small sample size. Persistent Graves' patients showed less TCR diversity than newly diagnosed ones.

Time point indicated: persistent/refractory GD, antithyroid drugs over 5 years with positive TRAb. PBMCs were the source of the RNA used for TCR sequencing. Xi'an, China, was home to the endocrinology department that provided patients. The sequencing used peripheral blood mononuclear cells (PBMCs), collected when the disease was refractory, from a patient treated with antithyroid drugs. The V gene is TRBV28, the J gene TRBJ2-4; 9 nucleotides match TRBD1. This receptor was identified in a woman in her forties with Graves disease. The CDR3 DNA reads TGTGCCAGCAGAAGACAGGGGGTGGCCAAAAACATTCAGTACTTC. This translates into CASRRQGVAKNIQYF.